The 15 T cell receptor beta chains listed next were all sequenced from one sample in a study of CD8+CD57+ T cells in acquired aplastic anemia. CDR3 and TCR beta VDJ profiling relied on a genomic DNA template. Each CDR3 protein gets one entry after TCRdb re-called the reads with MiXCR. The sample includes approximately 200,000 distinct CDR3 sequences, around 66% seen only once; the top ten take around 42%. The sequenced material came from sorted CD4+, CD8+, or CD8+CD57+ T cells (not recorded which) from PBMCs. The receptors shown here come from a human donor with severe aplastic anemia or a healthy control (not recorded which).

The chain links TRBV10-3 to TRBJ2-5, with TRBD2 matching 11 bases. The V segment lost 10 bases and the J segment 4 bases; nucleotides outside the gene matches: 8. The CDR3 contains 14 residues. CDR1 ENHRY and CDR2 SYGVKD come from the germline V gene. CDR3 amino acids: CATTTSGRGETQYF. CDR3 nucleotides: TGTGCCACCACAACTAGCGGGAGAGGAGAGACCCAGTACTTC.

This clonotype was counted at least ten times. This chain's CDR3 is CASSESGGTGELFF. The CDR3 nucleotides are TGTGCCAGCAGTGAGTCGGGGGGCACCGGGGAGCTGTTTTTT. The chain is built from TRBV25-1 and TRBJ2-2, with 7 nucleotides matching TRBD2. The germline V gene has CDR1 MGHDK and CDR2 SYGVNS. The CDR3 loop spans 14 amino acids. The trim removed 3 bases at V and 4 bases at J, leaving 2 bases unmatched.

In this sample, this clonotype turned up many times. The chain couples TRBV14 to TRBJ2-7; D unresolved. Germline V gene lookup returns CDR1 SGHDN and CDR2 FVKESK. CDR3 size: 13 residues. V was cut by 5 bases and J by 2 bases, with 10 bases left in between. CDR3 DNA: TGTGCCAGCAGCTTAGGAACGACCTACGAGCAGTACTTC. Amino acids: CASSLGTTYEQYF.

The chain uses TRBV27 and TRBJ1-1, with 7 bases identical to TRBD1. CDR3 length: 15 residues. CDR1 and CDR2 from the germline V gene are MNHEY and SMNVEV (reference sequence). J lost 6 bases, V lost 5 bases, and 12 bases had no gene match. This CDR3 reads CASSKDRLGFAEAFF. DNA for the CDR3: TGTGCCAGCAGTAAGGACAGGTTGGGGTTCGCTGAAGCTTTCTTT.

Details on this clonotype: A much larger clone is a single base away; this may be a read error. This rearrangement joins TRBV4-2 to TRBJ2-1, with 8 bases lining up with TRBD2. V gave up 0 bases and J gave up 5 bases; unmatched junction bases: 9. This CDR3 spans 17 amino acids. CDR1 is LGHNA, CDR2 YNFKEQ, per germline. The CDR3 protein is CASSQDPARRGDNEQFF. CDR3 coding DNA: TGTGCCAGCAGCCAAGATCCTGCTCGGCGGGGGGACAATGAGCAGTTCTTC.

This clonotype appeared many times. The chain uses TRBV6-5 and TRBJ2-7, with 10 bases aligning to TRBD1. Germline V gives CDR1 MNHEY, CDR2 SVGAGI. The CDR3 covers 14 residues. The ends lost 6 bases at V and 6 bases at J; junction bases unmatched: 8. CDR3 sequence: CASSPGTGVSEQYF. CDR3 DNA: TGTGCCAGCAGCCCCGGGACAGGGGTTTCCGAGCAGTACTTC.

The CDR3 sequence: CSVLGQGGDTQYF. CDR3 in DNA: TGCAGTGTCCTCGGACAGGGGGGAGATACGCAGTATTTT. The rearrangement links TRBV20-1 to TRBJ2-3, with TRBD1 identical over 10 bases. The CDR3 extends over 13 amino acids. Per germline, CDR1 DFQATT and CDR2 SNEGSKA (reference sequence). J lost 5 bases, V lost 7 bases, and 6 bases had no gene match.

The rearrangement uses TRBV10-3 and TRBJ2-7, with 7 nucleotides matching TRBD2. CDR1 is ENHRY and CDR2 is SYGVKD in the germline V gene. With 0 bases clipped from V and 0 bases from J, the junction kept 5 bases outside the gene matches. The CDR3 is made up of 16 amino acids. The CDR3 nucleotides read TGTGCCATCAGTGAGTCGGGACTAAGGAGCTCCTACGAGCAGTACTTC. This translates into CAISESGLRSSYEQYF.

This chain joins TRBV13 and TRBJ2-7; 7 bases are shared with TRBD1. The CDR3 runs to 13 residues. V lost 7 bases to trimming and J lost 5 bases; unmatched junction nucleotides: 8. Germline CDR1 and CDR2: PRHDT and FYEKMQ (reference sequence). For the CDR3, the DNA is TGTGCCAGCATTCGCAGGGGGAAGGACGAGCAGTACTTC. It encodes CASIRRGKDEQYF.

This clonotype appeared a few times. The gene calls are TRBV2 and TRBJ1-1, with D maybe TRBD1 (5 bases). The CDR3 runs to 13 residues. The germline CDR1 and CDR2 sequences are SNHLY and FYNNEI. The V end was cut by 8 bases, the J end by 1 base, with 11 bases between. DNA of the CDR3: TGTGCCAGCGGGGGAGAACGGAACACTGAAGCTTTCTTT. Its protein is CASGGERNTEAFF. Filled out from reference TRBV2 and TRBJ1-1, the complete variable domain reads EPEVTQTPSHQVTQMGQEVILRCVPISNHLYFYWYRQILGQKVEFLVSFYNNEISEKSEIFDDQFSVERPDGSNFTLKIRSTKLEDSAMYFCASGGERNTEAFFGQGTRLTVV.

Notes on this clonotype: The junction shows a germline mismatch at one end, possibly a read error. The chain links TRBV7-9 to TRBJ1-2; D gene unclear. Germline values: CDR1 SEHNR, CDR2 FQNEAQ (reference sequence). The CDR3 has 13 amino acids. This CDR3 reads CASSQGLNYGYTF. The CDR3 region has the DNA TGCGCCAGCAGCCAAGGGTTGAACTATGGCTACACCTTC.

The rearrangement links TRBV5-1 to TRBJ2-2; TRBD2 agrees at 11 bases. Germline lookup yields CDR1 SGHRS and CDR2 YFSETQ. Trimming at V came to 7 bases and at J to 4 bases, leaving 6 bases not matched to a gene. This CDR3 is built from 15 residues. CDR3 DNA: TGCGCCAGCGAAGTGGGGACTAGCGGCACCGGGGAGCTGTTTTTT. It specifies CASEVGTSGTGELFF.

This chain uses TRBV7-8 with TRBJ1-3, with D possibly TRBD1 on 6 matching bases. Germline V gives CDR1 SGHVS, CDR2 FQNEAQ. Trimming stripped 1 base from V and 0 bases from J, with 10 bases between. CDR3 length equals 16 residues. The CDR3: CASSLGGGFSGNTIYF. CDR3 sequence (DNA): TGTGCCAGCAGCTTAGGCGGGGGCTTCTCTGGAAACACCATATATTTT.

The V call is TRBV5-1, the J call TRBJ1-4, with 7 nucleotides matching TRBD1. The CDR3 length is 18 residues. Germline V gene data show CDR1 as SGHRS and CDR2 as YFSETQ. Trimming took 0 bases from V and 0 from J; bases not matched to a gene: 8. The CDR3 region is CASSLVAQGIATNEKLFF. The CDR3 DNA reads TGCGCCAGCAGCTTGGTCGCACAGGGGATTGCAACTAATGAAAAACTGTTTTTT.

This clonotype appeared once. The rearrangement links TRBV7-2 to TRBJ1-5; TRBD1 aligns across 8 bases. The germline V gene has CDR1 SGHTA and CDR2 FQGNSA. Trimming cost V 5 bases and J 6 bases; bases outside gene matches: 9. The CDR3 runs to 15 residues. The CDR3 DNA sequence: TGTGCCAGCAGCGGATTCGGACAGGGAGGTCAGCCCCAGCATTTT. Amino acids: CASSGFGQGGQPQHF.